The 30 T cell receptor beta chains in this list originate from one sample, sequenced in a study of blood T cell repertoires in COVID-19. The table came from immunoSEQ multiplex PCR; TCRdb's copy has only in-frame clones and leaves some out. In the table there are 59,000 or so clones, roughly 78% of which are singletons. The source material was peripheral blood. These receptor sequences come from a man aged 60-69 years with acute or convalescent COVID-19.

The chain employs TRBV5-4 and TRBJ1-1; D possibly corresponds to TRBD1 (6 bases). This CDR3 contains 14 residues. V was clipped by 4 bases and J by 2 bases, with 12 bases between them. Germline V lookup: CDR1 SGHNT, CDR2 YYREEE (reference sequence). This CDR3 reads CASSQWTVNTEAFF. In nucleotides, the CDR3 is TGTGCCAGCAGCCAATGGACAGTTAACACTGAAGCTTTCTTT.

In this sample, this clone turned up a few times. The gene calls are TRBV24-1 and TRBJ2-3, with 7 bases identical to TRBD1. V was clipped by 1 base and J by 5 bases; unmatched bases: 2. Germline values: CDR1 KGHDR, CDR2 SFDVKD. This CDR3 has 14 amino acids. CDR3 residues: CATSDLAGGDTQYF. CDR3 DNA: TGTGCCACCAGTGATTTAGCAGGGGGAGATACGCAGTATTTT.

The chain recombines TRBV3-1 (or the pseudogene TRBV3-2) with TRBJ1-1, with 7 nucleotides matching TRBD1. Germline assignment: CDR1 LGHDT and CDR2 YNNKEL (reference sequence). V trimming: 1 base; J trimming: 1 base; junction bases outside the gene matches: 6. The length of the CDR3 is 16 residues. CDR3 DNA: TGTGCCAGCAGCCAAGCCCGGACAGGCCAGAACACTGAAGCTTTCTTT. Its protein product is CASSQARTGQNTEAFF.

The V and J genes are TRBV2 and TRBJ2-2; D is possibly TRBD1 (5 bases). V dropped 3 bases and J dropped 0 bases, with 8 bases sitting between them. The CDR3 length is 15 residues. Germline values: CDR1 SNHLY, CDR2 FYNNEI. CDR3 sequence: CASSDWTSNTGELFF. Written as DNA, the CDR3 is TGTGCCAGCAGTGACTGGACATCGAACACCGGGGAGCTGTTTTTT.

This chain links TRBV30 with TRBJ1-2; 8 positions agree with TRBD1. CDR3 size: 12 residues. V was pared by 4 bases and J by 4 bases, with 2 bases of the junction left unmatched. The germline CDR1 and CDR2 sequences are GTSNPN and SVGIG (reference sequence). The CDR3 protein is CAWTGQAYGYTF. CDR3 bases: TGTGCCTGGACGGGACAGGCCTATGGCTACACCTTC.

This chain links TRBV7-6 with TRBJ1-1; 7 bases are shared with TRBD1. J was trimmed by 1 base and V by 0 bases; bases with no gene match: 8. This CDR3 contains 17 residues. Germline V gene sequence: CDR1 SGHVS, CDR2 FNYEAQ. For the CDR3, the DNA is TGTGCCAGCAGCTTAGCCGACAGGGAGATAGCGAACACTGAAGCTTTCTTT. Encoded protein: CASSLADREIANTEAFF.

V and J are TRBV28 and TRBJ1-1; D gene ambiguous. V lost 3 bases to trimming and J lost 4 bases, with 9 bases between them. This CDR3 comprises 13 residues. Germline V gene data show CDR1 as MDHEN and CDR2 as SYDVKM. The CDR3 DNA reads TGTGCCAGCAGTTTTGAGTTACCCACTGAAGCTTTCTTT. Translating it yields CASSFELPTEAFF.

This clone has just a few counts. The gene calls are TRBV28 and TRBJ2-1; the D gene is possibly TRBD2 (6 bases). CDR1 is MDHEN, CDR2 SYDVKM, per germline. This CDR3 contains 16 residues. V gave up 4 bases and J gave up 7 bases, with 20 bases separating them. The DNA of the CDR3 is TGTGCCAGCAGTTCGGGGACCTTCCCCCGGGAGAATGAGCAGTTCTTC. Protein product: CASSSGTFPRENEQFF.

This chain joins TRBV12-5 and TRBJ2-3, with D tentatively TRBD1 (6 bases). CDR1 and CDR2 (germline): LGHNT, FRNRAP. The CDR3 has 9 residues. The CDR3 nucleotides read TGTCCTACAGGGGATACGCAGTATTTT. Its protein product is CPTGDTQYF.

The CDR3 region has the DNA TGTGCCAGCAGGCCGGATCAACAGGGAGATAATTCACCCCTCCACTTT. Its protein is CASRPDQQGDNSPLHF. This sequence joins TRBV27 and TRBJ1-6, with D possibly TRBD1 on 6 matching bases. This CDR3 contains 16 residues. Germline CDR1 and CDR2: MNHEY and SMNVEV (reference sequence). V was cut by 6 bases and J by 5 bases, with 17 bases left in between.

CDR3 nucleotides: TGTGCCAGCTCCCCCGGAGGGAGCGGGAGGTCGGAGACCCAGTACTTC. Translating gives CASSPGGSGRSETQYF. The V gene is TRBV18, the J gene TRBJ2-5; 9 nucleotides line up with TRBD2. V dropped 6 bases and J dropped 5; count of bases not matched to a gene: 13. There are 16 residues in the CDR3. The germline gives CDR1 KGHSH, CDR2 LQKENI.

The chain couples TRBV29-1 to TRBJ2-7; maybe TRBD2 (5 bases). From germline, CDR1 is SQVTM and CDR2 ANQGSEA. V gave up 3 bases and J gave up 1 base, with 13 bases separating them. The CDR3 totals 14 residues. CDR3: CSVEVPGTSYEQYF. The CDR3 nucleotides are TGCAGCGTTGAGGTCCCGGGAACATCCTACGAGCAGTACTTC.

This clone was seen just once. The chain links TRBV5-4 to TRBJ1-1; the match to TRBD1 covers 9 bases. With V trimmed by 3 bases and J by 0 bases, 0 bases remained unmatched. The CDR3 runs to 14 residues. Germline V gene data show CDR1 as SGHNT and CDR2 as YYREEE (reference sequence). Written as DNA, the CDR3 is TGTGCCAGCAGCTGGACAGGGGTGAACACTGAAGCTTTCTTT. Residues: CASSWTGVNTEAFF.

This clone occurred once. The chain couples TRBV18 to TRBJ1-1; D unresolved. Germline V lookup: CDR1 KGHSH, CDR2 LQKENI. CDR3 length: 15 residues. V was trimmed by 3 bases and J by 5 bases, leaving 16 bases between them. The CDR3 region is CASSPTAGDRTEAFF. The DNA of the CDR3 is TGTGCCAGCTCACCGACGGCCGGGGATAGGACTGAAGCTTTCTTT.

This chain joins TRBV7-2 and TRBJ2-3; 7 positions match TRBD2. This CDR3 has 17 residues. The germline V gene encodes CDR1 SGHTA and CDR2 FQGNSA. V lost 6 bases to trimming and J lost 1 base; unmatched junction nucleotides: 13. In DNA form, the CDR3 reads TGTGCCAGCAGTCGTCAACGGGGGAGGGCCGGCACAGATACGCAGTATTTT. Its translation: CASSRQRGRAGTDTQYF.

The chain recombines TRBV9 with TRBJ2-7; a possible D gene is TRBD2 (6 bases). CDR3 length: 17 residues. Trimming removed 4 bases at V and 3 bases at J, with 23 bases between. CDR1 is SGDLS and CDR2 is YYNGEE in the germline V gene. CDR3 in DNA: TGTGCCAGCAGCCCATCAATCCGGGACTTCGGCCACTACGAGCAGTACTTC. Translated: CASSPSIRDFGHYEQYF.

This sequence joins TRBV28 and TRBJ1-2; possible D gene TRBD1, 5 bases. Germline CDR1 MDHEN, CDR2 SYDVKM. V lost 5 bases, J lost 14 bases, and 21 bases lay in between. CDR3 length: 13 residues. The CDR3 DNA reads TGTGCCAGCAGTCCCACCCATTGGGGCTTTAAGACCTTC. It encodes CASSPTHWGFKTF.

The chain couples TRBV6-5 to TRBJ2-5; TRBD2 matches at 10 bases. CDR3 length equals 14 residues. Germline CDR1 and CDR2: MNHEY and SVGAGI. The trim removed 11 bases at V and 5 bases at J, leaving 11 bases unmatched. CDR3 nucleotide sequence: TGTGCCGGAGCCCCTAGCGGGAGTAGGGAGACCCAGTACTTC. This encodes CAGAPSGSRETQYF.

The CDR3 DNA reads as TGTGCCAGTAGTATAGACCCAGGCACTGAAGCTTTCTTT. This sequence encodes CASSIDPGTEAFF. J is TRBJ1-1 and V is TRBV19; no firm D call. CDR1 is LNHDA and CDR2 is SQIVND in the germline V gene (reference sequence). The V gene lost 0 bases and the J gene lost 4 bases, with 6 bases spanning the gap. The CDR3 is 13 amino acids. Based on the CDR3 plus reference TRBV19 and TRBJ1-1, the full variable domain is DGGITQSPKYLFRKEGQNVTLSCEQNLNHDAMYWYRQDPGQGLRLIYYSQIVNDFQKGDIAEGYSVSREKKESFPLTVTSAQKNPTAFYLCASSIDPGTEAFFGQGTRLTVV.

V usage is TRBV10-3 and J usage is TRBJ1-3; no clear D gene. Trimming shortened V by 0 bases and J by 0 bases, and 9 bases separated the two germline ends. The length of the CDR3 is 16 residues. Per the germline V gene, CDR1 is ENHRY and CDR2 is SYGVKD. In DNA, the CDR3 is TGTGCCATCAGTGAGTCGTTACCGGTCTCTGGAAACACCATATATTTT. Its translation is CAISESLPVSGNTIYF.

The CDR3: CASSLQGVGQPQHF. DNA for the CDR3: TGCGCCAGCAGCTTACAGGGTGTCGGTCAGCCCCAGCATTTT. The chain links TRBV5-1 to TRBJ1-5; D possibly corresponds to TRBD1 (6 bases). Trimming took off 2 bases at V and 6 bases at J, with 12 bases between the two ends. The CDR3 is 14 residues long. Germline CDR1 and CDR2: SGHRS and YFSETQ.

Only one count was recorded for this clone. This chain links TRBV7-8 with TRBJ1-1; TRBD1 is a possible D gene (6 bases). Trimming removed 1 base at V and 2 bases at J, with 11 bases between. Per germline, CDR1 SGHVS and CDR2 FQNEAQ. The CDR3 runs to 15 residues. DNA for the CDR3: TGTGCCAGCAGCTTAGGCGGACAGTCTAACACTGAAGCTTTCTTT. The encoded protein is CASSLGGQSNTEAFF.

V gene TRBV5-1 combines with J gene TRBJ1-6; the D is unclear. CDR1 is SGHRS, CDR2 YFSETQ, per germline. Trimming removed 4 bases from V and 0 bases from J, with 17 bases in between. The CDR3 is 18 residues long. The CDR3 DNA reads TGCGCCAGCAGCCCGGGGATTTTTACGAGCTCCTATAATTCACCCCTCCACTTT. Its protein is CASSPGIFTSSYNSPLHF.

The rearrangement links TRBV7-2 to TRBJ2-1, with 10 bases that match TRBD1. The CDR3 runs to 18 residues. J was trimmed by 7 bases and V by 6 bases; bases with no gene match: 18. Germline values: CDR1 SGHTA, CDR2 FQGNSA. This CDR3 is CASSRISYPGQGSNEQFF. The CDR3 coding sequence is TGTGCCAGCAGTCGGATTTCATACCCGGGACAGGGGTCGAATGAGCAGTTCTTC. The whole variable domain, filled in from reference TRBV7-2 and TRBJ2-1, reads GAGVSQSPSNKVTEKGKDVELRCDPISGHTALYWYRQSLGQGLEFLIYFQGNSAPDKSGLPSDRFSAERTGGSVSTLTIQRTQQEDSAVYLCASSRISYPGQGSNEQFFGPGTRLTVL.

The V gene is TRBV19, the J gene TRBJ2-7; the match to TRBD1 covers 9 bases. V gave up 4 bases and J gave up 4 bases; unmatched junction bases: 5. The CDR3 sequence is 14 residues long. The germline gives CDR1 LNHDA, CDR2 SQIVND (reference sequence). CDR3 region: CASSTGQGRYEQYF. The CDR3 DNA reads TGTGCCAGTAGTACAGGACAGGGGCGTTACGAGCAGTACTTC.

The gene calls are TRBV7-2 and TRBJ2-3, with no clear D. V lost 2 bases, J lost 2 bases, and 17 bases lay in between. Per the germline V gene, CDR1 is SGHTA and CDR2 is FQGNSA. The CDR3 consists of 17 residues. CDR3 sequence reads: CASSLSIVLVNTDTQYF. As DNA, the CDR3 is TGTGCCAGCAGCTTAAGTATAGTGTTAGTGAACACAGATACGCAGTATTTT.

V is TRBV29-1 and J is TRBJ2-3; 7 bases line up with TRBD1. Trimming at V came to 4 bases and at J to 1 base, leaving 8 bases not matched to a gene. CDR1 and CDR2 from the germline V gene are SQVTM and ANQGSEA. The CDR3 is 15 residues long. CDR3: CSVVRQGGGTDTQYF. CDR3 coding DNA: TGCAGCGTTGTTCGACAGGGTGGGGGCACAGATACGCAGTATTTT.

The gene calls are TRBV6-5 and TRBJ2-7; possibly TRBD2 for D (5 bases). Trimming cost V 5 bases and J 5 bases, with 7 bases left between them. The germline V gene has CDR1 MNHEY and CDR2 SVGAGI. CDR3 length: 11 residues. Written as DNA, the CDR3 is TGTGCCAGCAGTAGAGGGAACGAGCAGTACTTC. Protein sequence: CASSRGNEQYF.

In DNA, the CDR3 is TGTGCCATCAGTGAGTCGAGGGGGGGGAACACTGAAGCTTTCTTT. Translated: CAISESRGGNTEAFF. The J gene is TRBJ1-1, the V gene TRBV10-3; a weak D match, TRBD1 (6 bases). Germline assignment: CDR1 ENHRY and CDR2 SYGVKD. V lost 0 bases and J lost 1, with 9 bases in between. This CDR3 comprises 15 residues.

V is TRBV29-1 and J is TRBJ1-2; the D gene is possibly TRBD1 (5 bases). The germline CDR1 and CDR2 sequences are SQVTM and ANQGSEA. This CDR3 spans 14 amino acids. V lost 3 bases, J lost 1 base, and 12 bases lay in between. The CDR3 region has the DNA TGCAGCGTTGACGACAGTTTGGGTAACTATGGCTACACCTTC. Translated: CSVDDSLGNYGYTF.